The 19 T cell receptor beta chains below all came from one sample that was sequenced in a study of shared clonotypes between healthy human individuals. Clones were read by immunoSEQ multiplex PCR, and TCRdb kept only the in-frame ones, dropping some. The data contain around 200,000 clones, 60% to 75% of them singletons. Source material: memory CD4+ T cells sorted from blood. Subset denoted: CD45RA-negative fraction. All receptors come from a man aged 25-45 years in good health.

The chain employs TRBV11-3 and TRBJ2-1, with no clear D. Germline CDR1 reads SGHNT; CDR2 reads YENEEA. Trimming took off 6 bases at V and 7 bases at J, with 10 bases between the two ends. The CDR3 loop spans 12 amino acids. The CDR3 DNA reads TGTGCCAGCAGTTTGGGCGAGAATGAGCAGTTCTTC. Protein: CASSLGENEQFF.

The gene calls are TRBV10-1 and TRBJ2-7, with D maybe TRBD1 (5 bases). CDR1 is WNHNN, CDR2 SYGVQD, per germline (reference sequence). V lost 0 bases and J lost 7, with 10 bases in between. This CDR3 has 13 residues. Here the CDR3 reads CASSESGRWEQYF. CDR3 in DNA: TGCGCCAGCAGTGAGTCGGGGCGCTGGGAGCAGTACTTC.

This clone has only one observation. This rearrangement joins TRBV14 to TRBJ2-1, with TRBD2 matching over 9 bases. Looked up from germline, CDR1 is SGHDN and CDR2 is FVKESK. Unmatched junction bases numbered 2, after V lost 5 bases and J lost 0 bases. The CDR3 runs to 15 residues. The CDR3 nucleotides are TGTGCCAGCAGCGAGCGGGAGGCCTCCTACAATGAGCAGTTCTTC. This codes for CASSEREASYNEQFF.

This clone was observed once. The chain links TRBV6-1 to TRBJ2-4; tentatively, D is TRBD1 (6 bases). The length of the CDR3 is 15 residues. Deletions cut 4 bases from V and 0 bases from J, with 10 bases between. Germline V gene data show CDR1 as MNHNS and CDR2 as SASEGT. In nucleotides, the CDR3 is TGTGCCAGCAGTGGGCGGACAGAAGCCAAAAACATTCAGTACTTC. It encodes CASSGRTEAKNIQYF.

The V gene is TRBV10-2, the J gene TRBJ2-3, with 8 bases matching TRBD1. The CDR3 length is 15 residues. Looked up from germline, CDR1 is WSHSY and CDR2 is SAAADI. Germline trimming cut 11 bases from V and 0 bases from J; bases unmatched to any gene: 10. CDR3 sequence: CALGVGTGSTDTQYF. The CDR3 DNA sequence: TGCGCCCTAGGAGTCGGGACAGGCAGCACAGATACGCAGTATTTT.

This chain links TRBV29-1 with TRBJ2-1, with TRBD2 matching over 8 bases. The length of the CDR3 is 15 residues. Germline values: CDR1 SQVTM, CDR2 ANQGSEA. The V and J ends lost 7 bases and 9 bases, in that order; junction bases with no gene match: 17. The DNA for the CDR3 is TGCAGCGGTGGGAGCGGGAGTGGAGGCAATAGTGAGCAGTTCTTC. Amino acids: CSGGSGSGGNSEQFF.

The J gene is TRBJ2-2, the V gene TRBV5-5, with D hard to call. V gave up 2 bases and J gave up 6 bases, with 5 bases separating them. Germline assignment: CDR1 SGHKS and CDR2 YYEKEE (reference sequence). This CDR3 region has 12 residues. Here the CDR3 DNA reads TGTGCCAGCAGCTTTAGACCCGGGGAGCTGTTTTTT. It yields the protein CASSFRPGELFF.

This rearrangement joins TRBV7-2 to TRBJ2-7, with D perhaps matching TRBD1 (5 bases). The CDR3 sequence is 13 residues long. V shed 5 bases and J shed 3 bases, with 11 bases lying between them. From germline, CDR1 is SGHTA and CDR2 FQGNSA. This chain's CDR3 is CASSLRQNYEQYF. The DNA of the CDR3 is TGTGCCAGCAGCCTACGACAGAACTACGAGCAGTACTTC. Looking up the rest from reference TRBV7-2 and TRBJ2-7 gives the full variable domain: GAGVSQSPSNKVTEKGKDVELRCDPISGHTALYWYRQSLGQGLEFLIYFQGNSAPDKSGLPSDRFSAERTGGSVSTLTIQRTQQEDSAVYLCASSLRQNYEQYFGPGTRLTVT.

For the CDR3, the DNA is TGTGCCACCAGCAGAGGGTCAGGCGAAGTGACCCAGTACTTC. Amino acids: CATSRGSGEVTQYF. V usage is TRBV15 and J usage is TRBJ2-5; D is uncertain. Germline V lookup: CDR1 LNHNV, CDR2 YYDKDF (reference sequence). Trimming took 1 base from V and 7 from J, leaving 13 bases between them. The CDR3 has 14 amino acids.

To note about this clone: The same CDR3 arises from other DNA sequences in this sample as well. V gene TRBV27 combines with J gene TRBJ2-7; no clear D. The length of the CDR3 is 15 residues. The germline V and J ends were trimmed by 5 bases and 1 base, with 15 bases remaining between them. Germline loops: CDR1 MNHEY, CDR2 SMNVEV (reference sequence). Here the CDR3 reads CASSPLGRSSYEQYF. CDR3 nucleotides: TGTGCCAGCAGTCCCCTTGGCAGGTCATCCTACGAGCAGTACTTC.

The rearrangement uses TRBV5-1 and TRBJ2-7; D gene unclear. CDR1 SGHRS and CDR2 YFSETQ come from the germline V gene. The CDR3 spans 15 residues. V was shortened by 4 bases and J by 3 bases, with 17 bases between the two germline ends. Written as DNA, the CDR3 is TGCGCCAGCAGCCCCTTCCCTGTTGCCAGCTACGAGCAGTACTTC. Translating it yields CASSPFPVASYEQYF.

This clone turned up a few times. The chain uses TRBV10-3 and TRBJ2-7; possible D gene TRBD1, 5 bases. The ends were cut back, 0 bases at V and 0 bases at J, with 9 bases in the middle. This CDR3 region has 15 residues. Germline CDR1 reads ENHRY; CDR2 reads SYGVKD. CDR3 bases: TGTGCCATCAGTGAGTCCTCCAGGGACTCCTACGAGCAGTACTTC. Amino acid sequence: CAISESSRDSYEQYF.

This chain joins TRBV6-5 and TRBJ2-7; 12 positions agree with TRBD1. CDR3 length: 15 residues. V was clipped by 10 bases and J by 4 bases; unmatched bases: 11. CDR1 and CDR2 from the germline V gene are MNHEY and SVGAGI. The chain's CDR3 is CATSGTGGWDYEQYF. The DNA for the CDR3 is TGTGCCACCTCCGGGACAGGGGGCTGGGATTACGAGCAGTACTTC.

This chain joins TRBV6-1 and TRBJ2-7; perhaps TRBD1 as D (5 bases). Germline assignment: CDR1 MNHNS and CDR2 SASEGT. This CDR3 is built from 12 residues. Trimming stripped 5 bases from V and 7 bases from J, with 12 bases between. The CDR3 DNA is TGTGCCAGCAGTTCCTCTGACAGAGAGCAGTACTTC. Translated: CASSSSDREQYF.

The V call is TRBV5-5, the J call TRBJ1-2; the D gene is possibly TRBD1 (6 bases). The CDR3 spans 13 residues. V was clipped by 7 bases and J by 5 bases, with 15 bases between them. CDR1 is SGHKS and CDR2 is YYEKEE in the germline V gene (reference sequence). The CDR3 nucleotides are TGTGCCAGCGTACCCCAGGGGTTATATGGCTACACCTTC. Translated, it gives CASVPQGLYGYTF.

The V and J genes are TRBV7-2 and TRBJ2-1, with D unclear. Trimming left V 5 bases short and J 6 bases short, with 17 bases between. Looked up from germline, CDR1 is SGHTA and CDR2 is FQGNSA. This CDR3 contains 15 residues. The CDR3: CASSPLDSVGNEQFF. The CDR3 DNA follows: TGTGCCAGCAGCCCCCTAGATTCGGTTGGCAATGAGCAGTTCTTC.

The chain is built from TRBV28 and TRBJ2-1, with D unresolved. This CDR3 comprises 10 residues. CDR1 is MDHEN and CDR2 is SYDVKM in the germline V gene. Trimming stripped 5 bases from V and 7 bases from J, with 3 bases between. The CDR3 bases are TGTGCCAGCAGTCGAAATGAGCAGTTCTTC. Residues: CASSRNEQFF.

This clone was detected a few times. The rearrangement joins TRBV5-4 to TRBJ2-2; D uncertain. The CDR3 length is 12 residues. Germline CDR1 is SGHNT and CDR2 is YYREEE (reference sequence). Trimming took off 1 base at V and 7 bases at J, with 5 bases between the two ends. The CDR3: CASSLYGGELFF. CDR3 bases: TGTGCCAGCAGCTTGTATGGCGGGGAGCTGTTTTTT.

CDR3 nucleotides: TGTGCCAGCAGTTTATCGTGGCAGAACAATGAGCAGTTCTTC. Translating gives CASSLSWQNNEQFF. V gene TRBV27 combines with J gene TRBJ2-1, with D hard to call. This CDR3 comprises 14 residues. Trimming removed 0 bases from V and 5 bases from J, with 8 bases in between. Germline V gene data show CDR1 as MNHEY and CDR2 as SMNVEV (reference sequence).